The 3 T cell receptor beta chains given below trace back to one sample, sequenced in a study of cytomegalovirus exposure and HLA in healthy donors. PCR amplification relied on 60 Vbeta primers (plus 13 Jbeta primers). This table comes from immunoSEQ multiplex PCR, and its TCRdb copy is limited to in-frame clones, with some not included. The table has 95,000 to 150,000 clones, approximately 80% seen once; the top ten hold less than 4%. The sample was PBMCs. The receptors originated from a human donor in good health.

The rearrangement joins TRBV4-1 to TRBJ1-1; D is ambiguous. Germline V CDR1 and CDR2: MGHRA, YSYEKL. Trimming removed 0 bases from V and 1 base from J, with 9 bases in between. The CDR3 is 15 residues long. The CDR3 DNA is TGCGCCAGCAGCCAAGATCCACAACCGAACACTGAAGCTTTCTTT. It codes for CASSQDPQPNTEAFF.

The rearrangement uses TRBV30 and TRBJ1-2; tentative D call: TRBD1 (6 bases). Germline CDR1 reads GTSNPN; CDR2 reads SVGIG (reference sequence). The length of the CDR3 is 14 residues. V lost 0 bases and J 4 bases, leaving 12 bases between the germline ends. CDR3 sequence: CAWSVDTGPYGYTF. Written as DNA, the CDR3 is TGTGCCTGGAGTGTAGATACAGGGCCCTATGGCTACACCTTC.

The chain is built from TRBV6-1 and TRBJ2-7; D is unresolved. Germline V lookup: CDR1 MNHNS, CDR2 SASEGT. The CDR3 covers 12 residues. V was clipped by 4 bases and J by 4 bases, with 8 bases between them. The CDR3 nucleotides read TGTGCCAGCAGTGTTGGCCCGTACGAGCAGTACTTC. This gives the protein CASSVGPYEQYF.